The clone carrying this T cell receptor (beta chain) has a handful of counts. These data are taken from a study of response to subunit inactivated influenza vaccine. TCRdb analysed the RT-PCR reads with MiXCR anew, one entry per CDR3 protein. The sample includes approximately 520,000 distinct CDR3 sequences, about 25% of them seen just once. The sample was CD4+ T cells sorted from PBMCs, taken more than 4 days after vaccination. The receptor's source is a man between 50 and 59 years old who received an inactivated influenza vaccine.

In DNA, the CDR3 is TGCAGCGGTGGGGGGGACAGGCTTGGGCGGTATGGCTACACCTTC. Amino acids: CSGGGDRLGRYGYTF. The V and J genes are TRBV20-1 and TRBJ1-2; 8 bases are a match to TRBD1. There are 15 residues in the CDR3. Germline V gives CDR1 DFQATT, CDR2 SNEGSKA (reference sequence).